These T cell receptor beta chains were read from a single sample in a study of blood T cells in healthy people across ages. TCRdb re-called the 5' RACE reads through MiXCR, storing one row per CDR3 protein. The sample has more than 800,000 distinct CDR3 sequences, around 26% seen once. Input material: blood. These receptors were obtained from an elderly woman in good health. CDR3s include the opening cysteine and the closing phenylalanine or tryptophan. The D gene is left open where the match is weak. Expanded clones get a size class; other rows say once, few or many, or leave the size out.

-,TRBJ1-5,few,TRBV3-1,TGTGCCAGCAGCCTTCAGGGGTTCAATCAGCCCCAGCATTTT,CASSLQGFNQPQHF
TRBD1,TRBJ2-1,once,TRBV20-1,TGCAGCATCCGGGACAGGGGTCTCAATGAGCAGTTCTTC,CSIRDRGLNEQFF
-,TRBJ2-5,-,TRBV30,TGTGCCTGGAGTTCGAAGCAGCAGTACTTC,CAWSSKQQYF
-,TRBJ2-7,many,TRBV11-2,TGTGCCAGCAGCTTAGAAAGCCAGGGTTTCTCCTACGAGCAGTACTTC,CASSLESQGFSYEQYF
-,TRBJ1-2,many,TRBV7-2,TGTGCCAGCAGCTTAGCCCTTGGCAGGGGTGTATCCCTCTATGGCTACACCTTC,CASSLALGRGVSLYGYTF
-,TRBJ2-4,many,TRBV6-1,TGTGCCAGCAGTGACGGACAGACTAAAAACATTCAGTACTTC,CASSDGQTKNIQYF
-,TRBJ1-5,few,TRBV6-2/TRBV6-3,TGTGCCAGCAGTTACACAAGGGAGGTACAGCCCCAGCATTTT,CASSYTREVQPQHF
-,TRBJ2-7,-,TRBV6-5,TGTGCCAGCCTAGGTGTTTTCGAGCAGTACTTC,CASLGVFEQYF
-,TRBJ1-2,few,TRBV10-3,TGTGCCATAAGACATAATGGCTACACCTTC,CAIRHNGYTF
-,TRBJ1-2,many,TRBV29-1,TGCAGCGTTGAAGATTCCGTTGTTGTAAACTATGGCTACACCTTC,CSVEDSVVVNYGYTF
-,TRBJ2-3,-,TRBV6-2/TRBV6-3,TGTGCCAGCAGTTTAGCCGTTGGGGGCACAGATACGCAGTATTTT,CASSLAVGGTDTQYF
TRBD1,TRBJ1-5,-,TRBV6-2/TRBV6-3,TGTGCCGGCAGTTTTCCGGGACAGGGTTACCCTGGCAATCAGCCCCAGCATTTT,CAGSFPGQGYPGNQPQHF
TRBD1,TRBJ2-7,-,TRBV20-1,TGCAGTGCCCCGGGACAGGGGGAGGGGCAGTACTTC,CSAPGQGEGQYF
-,TRBJ2-7,-,TRBV7-2,TGTGCCAGCAGCTGGGACCCCCCCTACGAGCAGTACTTC,CASSWDPPYEQYF
-,TRBJ1-1,few,TRBV27,TGTGCCAGCAGTTTATCGGGAGGGGAAGGCACTGAAGCTTTCTTT,CASSLSGGEGTEAFF
-,TRBJ2-5,-,TRBV12-3/TRBV12-4,TGTGCCAGCAGTCGCCCGGGATTCAGCCAAGAGACCCAGTACTTC,CASSRPGFSQETQYF
-,TRBJ1-2,many,TRBV6-5,TGTGCCAGCACCCCGGACCAGAGAGGCTACACCTTC,CASTPDQRGYTF
-,TRBJ1-6,-,TRBV20-1,TGCAGGGGCGGGGGGCACACCTATAATTCACCCCTCCACTTT,CRGGGHTYNSPLHF
TRBD2,TRBJ2-3,few,TRBV7-2,TGTGCCAGCACCTTCGGGGGGGCAACAGATACGCAGTATTTT,CASTFGGATDTQYF
-,TRBJ2-3,-,TRBV9,TGTGCCAGCCAGGATCCAGCGGCGGCTAGAGGTACGCAGTATTTT,CASQDPAAARGTQYF
TRBD2,TRBJ2-3,-,TRBV20-1,TGCAGTGCGTCAAGACTAGCGGGAGGTTTTCTGGCAGATACGCAGTATTTT,CSASRLAGGFLADTQYF
-,TRBJ1-1,few,TRBV20-1,TGCAGTGCTGCCAGGAACACTGAAGCTTTCTTT,CSAARNTEAFF
-,TRBJ2-3,many,TRBV5-1,TGCGCCAGCAGCTACGACCAGGGTACGCAGTATTTT,CASSYDQGTQYF
-,TRBJ2-5,-,TRBV29-1,TGCAGCGTTGTATCCAGGCAAGAGACCCAGTACTTC,CSVVSRQETQYF
TRBD2,TRBJ2-3,-,TRBV20-1,TGCAGTAAAGCTAGCGGGGTTAGCACAGATACGCAGTATTTT,CSKASGVSTDTQYF
-,TRBJ2-1,-,TRBV14,TGTGCCAGCAGCCCTATAAACGGGAATCGGGGCAAGAATGAGCAGTTCTTC,CASSPINGNRGKNEQFF
TRBD1,TRBJ2-7,-,TRBV6-2/TRBV6-3,TGTGCCAGCAGTGGCCCCGGGACAGGGTACGAGCAGTACTTC,CASSGPGTGYEQYF
TRBD1,TRBJ1-6,few,TRBV6-2/TRBV6-3,TGTGCCAGCAGTTACTCGGCCACAGGGGAATCACCCCTCCACTTT,CASSYSATGESPLHF
-,TRBJ1-1,-,TRBV18,TGTGCCAGCTCACCAAGGGCAGCCACAGGACTAACTTTCTTT,CASSPRAATGLTFF
-,TRBJ1-6,-,TRBV6-6,TGTGCCAGCAGTTACGGGGCGGCTTACTATAATTCACCCCTCCACTTT,CASSYGAAYYNSPLHF
TRBD2,TRBJ2-1,few,TRBV6-2/TRBV6-3,TGTGCCAGCAGTCTGACCGGGACTAGCATGTTGGAAGAGCAGTTCTTC,CASSLTGTSMLEEQFF
-,TRBJ1-6,-,TRBV7-6,TGTGCCAGCAGCCCTCAAGTGGGGGGTGGTTCACCCCTCCACTTT,CASSPQVGGGSPLHF
TRBD1,TRBJ1-2,many,TRBV20-1,TGCAGTGCTAGAGTAGACAGGCAGGGGGACACCTTC,CSARVDRQGDTF
-,TRBJ1-1,few,TRBV7-2,TGTGCCAGCAGCTTAGCGCGGCTTTTGAACACTGAAGCTTTCTTT,CASSLARLLNTEAFF
-,TRBJ1-2,-,TRBV7-9,TGTGCCAGCAGCCCCATGCAGGGGATAGACTATGGCTACACCTTC,CASSPMQGIDYGYTF
-,TRBJ2-2,-,TRBV6-2/TRBV6-3,TGTGCCAGCAGGGACGGGGGAAACACCGGGGAGCTGTTTTTT,CASRDGGNTGELFF
-,TRBJ1-5,few,TRBV20-1,TGCAGTGCTAGCCGCATAAATCAGCCCCAGCATTTT,CSASRINQPQHF
-,TRBJ2-4,many,TRBV6-1,TGTGCCAGCAGTGAGGGCCCAGGGCTAACCAAAAACATTCAGTACTTC,CASSEGPGLTKNIQYF
-,TRBJ2-7,-,TRBV14,TGTGCCAGCAGCCAAGCTAGCTCGTGGAAGAGGGAGCAGTACTTC,CASSQASSWKREQYF
-,TRBJ1-6,many,TRBV12-3/TRBV12-4,TGTGCCAGCAGTTTAGATGGGGGTTCACCCCTCCACTTT,CASSLDGGSPLHF
-,TRBJ1-2,-,TRBV6-1,TGTGCCAGCAACGAAGGGGGGGTAGGGGGCTACACCTTC,CASNEGGVGGYTF
TRBD2,TRBJ2-5,many,TRBV10-3,TGTGCCATCAGTGAGTCGAAGCGGGGGGGCGGAGAGACCCAGTACTTC,CAISESKRGGGETQYF
-,TRBJ1-5,many,TRBV20-1,TGCAGTGCCGCAATCGGGAGCAATCAGCCCCAGCATTTT,CSAAIGSNQPQHF
-,TRBJ1-5,many,TRBV7-2,TGTGCCAGCAGCCGTTCGAGCACGTATAGCAATCAGCCCCAGCATTTT,CASSRSSTYSNQPQHF
TRBD2,TRBJ2-3,few,TRBV12-3/TRBV12-4,TGTGCCAGCAGCCATCTAGCGGGGGGTAGGGATACGCAGTATTTT,CASSHLAGGRDTQYF
-,TRBJ1-5,-,TRBV6-5,TGTGCCAGCAGTTACTCGCGGCAGTCAAGCAATCAGCCCCAGCATTTT,CASSYSRQSSNQPQHF
-,TRBJ2-7,many,TRBV15,TGTGCCACCAGCACCGGACAGCGCTACGAGCAGTACTTC,CATSTGQRYEQYF
-,TRBJ2-3,many,TRBV12-3/TRBV12-4,TGTGCCAGCAGTCCCCGGGACTCCAGTAATACGCAGTATTTT,CASSPRDSSNTQYF
-,TRBJ1-5,-,TRBV6-5,TGTGCCAGCAGTTACGGAGGGCTTGGAAGTCAGCCCCAGCATTTT,CASSYGGLGSQPQHF
-,TRBJ2-3,many,TRBV2,TGTGCCAGCGAAGCAACAGATACGCAGTATTTT,CASEATDTQYF
TRBD1,TRBJ2-6,many,TRBV20-1,TGCAGTGCTTGGGACAGGGTGGGCTCTGGGGCCAACGTCCTGACTTTC,CSAWDRVGSGANVLTF
-,TRBJ2-3,-,TRBV20-1,TGCAGTGCTAGAGAAGGGCCAGATACGCAGTATTTT,CSAREGPDTQYF
-,TRBJ1-2,-,TRBV19,TGTGCCAGCAATACCGGACAGACCTATGGCTACACCTTC,CASNTGQTYGYTF
-,TRBJ1-5,many,TRBV7-2,TGTGCCAGCAGCCCAGGAATTGGCAATCAGCCCCAGCATTTT,CASSPGIGNQPQHF
TRBD1,TRBJ1-4,many,TRBV7-9,TGTGCCAGCAGCCCCACGACAGGGGAGGCTAATGAAAAACTGTTTTTT,CASSPTTGEANEKLFF
-,TRBJ1-5,many,TRBV7-2,TGTGCCAGCAGCTTAGGGGTGAGGGGGCCCCAGCATTTT,CASSLGVRGPQHF
TRBD2,TRBJ2-1,many,TRBV3-1,TGTGCCAGCAGCCAAGGACTAGCGGGGGGCCTACGTAATGAGCAGTTCTTC,CASSQGLAGGLRNEQFF
-,TRBJ2-1,many,TRBV6-5,TGTGCCAGCAGTTACTCGATTAATGGTTTCAATGAGCAGTTCTTC,CASSYSINGFNEQFF
TRBD2,TRBJ2-3,many,TRBV5-5,TGTGCCAGCAGCCCGGGACCTGGGGTGCTAGCGGGGGCCCCCACAGATACGCAGTATTTT,CASSPGPGVLAGAPTDTQYF
TRBD2,TRBJ2-7,few,TRBV6-6,TGTGCCACCGGGACTAAAACCTACGAGCAGTACTTC,CATGTKTYEQYF